Below are 29 T cell receptor beta chains sequenced from a single sample in a study of T cell repertoires in cytomegalovirus infection. TCRdb processed the reads anew with MiXCR; each CDR3 protein has one entry. In the table there are 680,000 or so distinct CDR3 sequences, roughly 35% of which are singletons. The sample comprised PBMCs. The origin of the receptors is a human donor in good health (CMV status not recorded). Some clones in this sample may be carry-over from other donors' samples.

V is TRBV6-5 and J is TRBJ1-6, with D perhaps matching TRBD1 (6 bases). CDR1 is MNHEY, CDR2 SVGAGI, per germline. V dropped 8 bases and J dropped 1 base, with 15 bases sitting between them. The CDR3 has 16 residues. This chain's CDR3 is CASGHREGSYNSPLHF. The DNA for the CDR3 is TGTGCCAGCGGACACAGGGAAGGATCCTATAATTCACCCCTCCACTTT.

This clonotype has only one observation. The gene calls are TRBV30 and TRBJ2-1; D not certain. Germline CDR1 and CDR2: GTSNPN and SVGIG (reference sequence). The CDR3 has 8 residues. Trimming cost V 8 bases and J 15 bases, with 11 bases left between them. CDR3 sequence: CAQSCGFF. For the CDR3, the DNA is TGTGCCCAATCGTGCGGGTTCTTC.

This clonotype was observed once. V gene TRBV20-1 combines with J gene TRBJ2-1, with 8 bases matching TRBD1. V shed 1 base, J shed 9 bases, and the junction held 8 bases outside the gene matches. From germline, CDR1 is DFQATT and CDR2 SNEGSKA (reference sequence). The CDR3 totals 14 residues. CDR3 region: CSARVQGAASEQFF. CDR3 DNA sequence: TGCAGTGCTAGAGTCCAGGGGGCGGCGAGTGAGCAGTTCTTC.

The chain recombines TRBV10-3 with TRBJ1-1, with D uncertain. Trimming removed 10 bases at V and 0 bases at J, with 18 bases between. Germline CDR1 and CDR2: ENHRY and SYGVKD. The CDR3 runs to 15 residues. Written as DNA, the CDR3 is TGTGCCACCCTCCGTGCGCAATCCATGAACACTGAAGCTTTCTTT. This codes for CATLRAQSMNTEAFF.

This clonotype was picked up many times. V gene TRBV7-2 combines with J gene TRBJ2-3; no reliable D call. V shed 4 bases and J shed 5 bases, with 13 bases lying between them. There are 14 residues in the CDR3. Germline V CDR1 and CDR2: SGHTA, FQGNSA. CDR3 residues: CASSWATDRDTQYF. CDR3 sequence (DNA): TGTGCCAGCAGCTGGGCCACCGACCGAGATACGCAGTATTTT.

The rearrangement links TRBV25-1 to TRBJ1-5, with 8 nucleotides matching TRBD1. CDR1 is MGHDK and CDR2 is SYGVNS in the germline V gene. The CDR3 is made up of 16 amino acids. V was pared by 6 bases and J by 3 bases, with 10 bases of the junction left unmatched. CDR3 bases: TGTGCCAGCAGCTCTCTCGGGACAGGAGACAATCAGCCCCAGCATTTT. This gives the protein CASSSLGTGDNQPQHF.

V is TRBV27 and J is TRBJ1-1, with D possibly being TRBD1 (5 bases). Germline V gene lookup returns CDR1 MNHEY and CDR2 SMNVEV (reference sequence). The germline V and J ends were trimmed by 3 bases and 9 bases, with 17 bases remaining between them. This CDR3 is 14 amino acids long. In DNA, the CDR3 is TGTGCCAGCAGTTTCGGGCAGGGCGGTTCTAAAGCTTTCTTT. Its translation: CASSFGQGGSKAFF.

The chain is built from TRBV6-1 and TRBJ2-1; 9 nucleotides match TRBD2. The CDR3 covers 15 residues. CDR1 MNHNS and CDR2 SASEGT come from the germline V gene. V lost 2 bases, J lost 8 bases, and 7 bases stayed unmatched. The CDR3, as DNA: TGTGCCAGCAGTGAACCGCCTAGCGGGAACTATGAGCAGTTCTTC. Its protein product is CASSEPPSGNYEQFF.

The V and J genes are TRBV19 and TRBJ2-1; TRBD2 matches at 9 bases. Germline loops: CDR1 LNHDA, CDR2 SQIVND (reference sequence). Germline trimming cut 5 bases from V and 9 bases from J; bases unmatched to any gene: 5. The CDR3 has 13 amino acids. CDR3 bases: TGTGCCAGTAGTCCCGAAGCGGGAGGTGAGCAGTTCTTC. Translated, it gives CASSPEAGGEQFF.

This clonotype was recorded at least ten times. The chain carries TRBV28 and TRBJ2-2, with D perhaps TRBD1 or TRBD2 (5 bases each). The CDR3 runs 13 residues. V was cut by 5 bases and J by 11 bases, with 15 bases left in between. Germline lookup yields CDR1 MDHEN and CDR2 SYDVKM. CDR3 bases: TGTGCCAGCAGTCCCCGGGGAACAGGCGAGCTGTTTTTT. It codes for CASSPRGTGELFF.

This clonotype was observed a single time. This chain links TRBV5-1 with TRBJ2-4; the D is unclear. The CDR3 totals 16 residues. V was clipped by 0 bases and J by 2 bases, with 12 bases between them. Germline CDR1 is SGHRS and CDR2 is YFSETQ. CDR3 loop: CASSLGSSGSKNIQYF. The CDR3 nucleotides are TGCGCCAGCAGCTTGGGCAGTAGTGGGTCCAAAAACATTCAGTACTTC.

This clonotype was seen only a few times. The chain uses TRBV4-1 and TRBJ2-3; 12 bases match TRBD2. Trimming took 4 bases from V and 3 from J; bases not matched to a gene: 2. The CDR3 extends over 15 amino acids. The germline gives CDR1 MGHRA, CDR2 YSYEKL. CDR3 loop: CASSRTSGVTDTQYF. Here the CDR3 DNA reads TGCGCCAGCAGCCGGACTAGCGGGGTGACAGATACGCAGTATTTT.

J is TRBJ1-6 and V is TRBV10-3, with 7 nucleotides matching TRBD1. J gave up 9 bases and V 6 bases, and 8 bases lay outside the gene matches. From germline, CDR1 is ENHRY and CDR2 SYGVKD. CDR3 size: 14 residues. DNA of the CDR3: TGTGCCATCAGCGGGACAGCTGCCGGTTCACCCCTCCACTTT. This codes for CAISGTAAGSPLHF.

This clonotype was found many times. V is TRBV20-1 and J is TRBJ2-1; 11 bases are shared with TRBD2. The CDR3 is made up of 14 amino acids. Germline V gene data show CDR1 as DFQATT and CDR2 as SNEGSKA (reference sequence). The junction had 2 bases not matched to a gene; V was cut back by 3 bases and J by 4 bases. CDR3 loop: CSARTSGVYNEQFF. The CDR3 DNA reads TGCAGTGCTAGGACTAGCGGGGTTTACAATGAGCAGTTCTTC.

This clonotype occurred a few times. The chain carries TRBV4-1 and TRBJ2-4, with D tentatively TRBD1 (7 bases). V was clipped by 0 bases and J by 8 bases, with 17 bases between them. CDR1 is MGHRA, CDR2 YSYEKL, per germline. This CDR3 region has 16 residues. CDR3 nucleotide sequence: TGCGCCAGCAGCCAAGAGGAGGGGCAGGGGGAGGACATTCAGTACTTC. This translates into CASSQEEGQGEDIQYF.

The gene calls are TRBV7-9 and TRBJ1-5, with no clear D. The CDR3 is made up of 13 amino acids. Germline assignment: CDR1 SEHNR and CDR2 FQNEAQ (reference sequence). V lost 7 bases, J lost 4 bases, and 11 bases lay in between. The CDR3 coding sequence is TGTGCCAGCAACGACGGACTGAATCAGCCCCAGCATTTT. It codes for CASNDGLNQPQHF. Complete variable domain (other parts from reference TRBV7-9 and TRBJ1-5): DTGVSQNPRHKITKRGQNVTFRCDPISEHNRLYWYRQTLGQGPEFLTYFQNEAQLEKSRLLSDRFSAERPKGSFSTLEIQRTEQGDSAMYLCASNDGLNQPQHFGDGTRLSIL.

This clonotype was detected only a few times. The J gene is TRBJ2-1, the V gene TRBV7-3; D gene ambiguous. The CDR3 sequence is 17 residues long. Germline V lookup: CDR1 SGHTA, CDR2 FQGTGA. V was cut by 5 bases and J by 5 bases, with 22 bases left in between. The CDR3 nucleotides read TGTGCCAGCAGCCACATGCGACTGGGCCGGCAGAACAATGAGCAGTTCTTC. It translates to CASSHMRLGRQNNEQFF. Full variable domain (rest looked up from reference TRBV7-3 and TRBJ2-1): GAGVSQTPSNKVTEKGKYVELRCDPISGHTALYWYRQSLGQGPEFLIYFQGTGAADDSGLPNDRFFAVRPEGSVSTLKIQRTERGDSAVYLCASSHMRLGRQNNEQFFGPGTRLTVL.

A few counts support this clonotype. The chain uses TRBV7-8 and TRBJ2-7; the match to TRBD1 covers 11 bases. V dropped 4 bases and J dropped 11; count of bases not matched to a gene: 7. The germline CDR1 and CDR2 sequences are SGHVS and FQNEAQ. CDR3 length: 13 amino acids. Written as DNA, the CDR3 is TGTGCCAGCAGCTCCTCGGACAGGGGGCAGGAGTACTTC. It codes for CASSSSDRGQEYF.

The chain employs TRBV4-2 and TRBJ2-1; D call uncertain. The CDR3 extends over 16 amino acids. The germline V and J ends were trimmed by 1 base and 0 bases, with 10 bases remaining between them. In germline, CDR1 is LGHNA, CDR2 YNFKEQ. As DNA, the CDR3 is TGTGCCAGCAGCCAAGGGCCCTTCGCCTCCTACAATGAGCAGTTCTTC. Protein product: CASSQGPFASYNEQFF.

A note on this clonotype: The conserved closing phenylalanine or tryptophan is absent in this CDR3, likely reflecting a read error. It is unclear where the CDR3 begins or ends on the DNA, so no DNA is shown, and the CDR3 is as TCRdb lists it. The chain joins TRBV18 to TRBJ2-1; the D call TRBD2 from the table was never checked on the DNA. The CDR3 extends over 15 residues, inclusive of both ends. Germline CDR1 is KGHSH and CDR2 is LQKENI. The CDR3 is CASSPPGTTYNEQLL.

This sequence joins TRBV25-1 and TRBJ1-2; TRBD1 matches 7 bases. The junction had 4 bases not matched to a gene; V was cut back by 4 bases and J by 5 bases. Germline V gene sequence: CDR1 MGHDK, CDR2 SYGVNS. The CDR3 has 13 amino acids. CDR3 loop: CASSALQGYGYTF. The CDR3 DNA reads TGTGCCAGCAGTGCGCTACAGGGGTATGGCTACACCTTC.

Details on this clonotype: A much larger clone lies one base from this, so it may be a read error. The DNA of the CDR3 is TGTTCCAGCAGTTTTTGGCTAGCGGGGGCCCGAAGTGGTGAGCAGTTCTTC. The encoded protein is CSSSFWLAGARSGEQFF. V is TRBV12-3 or TRBV12-4 and J is TRBJ2-1, with 10 bases identical to TRBD2. CDR3 size: 17 residues.

V is TRBV6-2 or TRBV6-3 and J is TRBJ1-6, with 11 bases fitting TRBD1. In germline, CDR1 is MNHEY, CDR2 SVGEGT. The trim removed 6 bases at V and 6 bases at J, leaving 13 bases unmatched. The CDR3 is 18 residues long. The CDR3 DNA is TGTGCCAGCAGGAGCGACGGTTCAGGGACAGGGGGTAATTCACCCCTCCACTTT. It encodes CASRSDGSGTGGNSPLHF.

This clonotype was seen more than once but under ten times. V usage is TRBV3-1 and J usage is TRBJ2-7, with TRBD2 as a possible D gene (5 bases). Per the germline V gene, CDR1 is LGHDT and CDR2 is YNNKEL (reference sequence). Trimming left V 0 bases short and J 7 bases short, with 13 bases between. This CDR3 has 14 amino acids. The CDR3 DNA follows: TGTGCCAGCAGCCAAGACGCAGTCCGGAGGGAGCAGTACTTC. As protein: CASSQDAVRREQYF.

The chain combines TRBV3-1 with TRBJ2-2, with 10 bases matching TRBD1. This CDR3 contains 16 residues. Germline CDR1 is LGHDT and CDR2 is YNNKEL (reference sequence). V lost 4 bases and J lost 4; bases outside the gene matches: 6. The CDR3 DNA sequence: TGTGCCAGCAGCCTGGGACAGGGGAAGGCCACCGGGGAGCTGTTTTTT. Translated, it gives CASSLGQGKATGELFF.

CDR3 nucleotide sequence: TGTGCCAGCAGCCAAGAAGGGTTGCTGGAAAAACTGTTTTTT. The encoded protein is CASSQEGLLEKLFF. This rearrangement joins TRBV14 to TRBJ1-4; D uncertain. V was pared by 0 bases and J by 8 bases, with 10 bases between. This CDR3 contains 14 residues. Germline CDR1 reads SGHDN; CDR2 reads FVKESK. The complete variable domain, with remaining parts taken from reference TRBV14 and TRBJ1-4, reads EAGVTQFPSHSVIEKGQTVTLRCDPISGHDNLYWYRRVMGKEIKFLLHFVKESKQDESGMPNNRFLAERTGGTYSTLKVQPAELEDSGVYFCASSQEGLLEKLFFGSGTQLSVL.

This clonotype was counted between two and nine times. The genes are TRBV7-2 and TRBJ1-3; D call uncertain. CDR3 length equals 13 residues. Germline-derived CDR1 and CDR2 are SGHTA and FQGNSA. Trimming shortened V by 7 bases and J by 3 bases, and 10 bases separated the two germline ends. CDR3 in amino acids: CASTMGYGNTIYF. The CDR3 coding sequence is TGTGCCAGCACCATGGGGTATGGAAACACCATATATTTT.

V usage is TRBV29-1 and J usage is TRBJ2-3; tentatively, D is TRBD1 or TRBD2 (6 bases each). The V gene's germline CDR1 is SQVTM and CDR2 ANQGSEA. CDR3 size: 14 residues. The CDR3 here is CSLSRDSEGGTQYF. The CDR3 DNA follows: TGCAGTCTCTCCCGGGACTCCGAGGGGGGTACGCAGTATTTT.

V and J are TRBV20-1 and TRBJ2-3; possibly TRBD1 for D (6 bases). The length of the CDR3 is 16 residues. Germline-derived CDR1 and CDR2 are DFQATT and SNEGSKA (reference sequence). Trimming removed 3 bases at V and 0 bases at J, with 16 bases between. CDR3 in amino acids: CSASSLGGPSTDTQYF. In DNA, the CDR3 is TGCAGTGCTAGTTCCCTTGGGGGCCCTAGCACAGATACGCAGTATTTT.